Presented here are 4 T cell receptor beta chains from one specimen sequenced in a study of beta chain features in type 1 diabetes. Whole-study findings and limits: In all four CD4+ subsets, TCRB CDR3 length was significantly, moderately reduced in type 1 diabetes.

Sequenced material consisted of expressed TCRB transcripts (all of the isolated RNA was reverse transcribed). The assay was immunoSEQ multiplex PCR, and TCRdb's table has in-frame clones only and misses some. The profile shows 100,000 to 150,000 clones, around 15% of them singletons. These receptors' antigens are unknown. Sequenced input: central memory CD4+ T cells from blood. Receptors originate from a man between 18 and 29 years old with type 1 diabetes.

Only a few counts were recorded for this clone. This chain connects TRBV20-1 to TRBJ1-2, with D uncertain. The CDR3 loop spans 8 amino acids. Germline V gene lookup returns CDR1 DFQATT and CDR2 SNEGSKA (reference sequence). The CDR3 reads CRVGGYTF. CDR3 coding DNA: TGCAGAGTCGGGGGCTACACCTTC.

This clone was observed a few times. The gene calls are TRBV5-1 and TRBJ1-2; 9 nucleotides agree with TRBD1. CDR1 and CDR2 (germline): SGHRS, YFSETQ. CDR3 length: 15 residues. After removal of 4 bases from V and 0 bases from J, the junction contained 4 bases not matched to a gene. The CDR3 loop reads CASSLQGAANYGYTF. The CDR3 DNA reads as TGCGCCAGCAGCCTACAGGGGGCGGCTAACTATGGCTACACCTTC.

The chain combines TRBV11-3 with TRBJ2-7; D call uncertain. CDR1 and CDR2 (germline): SGHNT, YENEEA. The CDR3 extends over 14 amino acids. Trimming removed 5 bases from V and 3 bases from J, with 14 bases in between. The DNA of the CDR3 is TGTGCCAGCAGCCCCTCGCAGGAAAACTACGAGCAGTACTTC. Translation gives CASSPSQENYEQYF.

In this sample, this clone turned up a few times. In the same sample, other DNA sequences code for this CDR3. This chain joins TRBV2 and TRBJ2-3, with TRBD1 as a possible D gene (5 bases). Germline assignment: CDR1 SNHLY and CDR2 FYNNEI. This CDR3 region has 13 residues. Trimming took off 5 bases at V and 3 bases at J, with 9 bases between the two ends. The CDR3 sequence: CASSPDSTDTQYF. CDR3 bases: TGTGCCAGCAGTCCCGACAGTACAGATACGCAGTATTTT.